This T cell receptor (beta chain) was captured by sequencing in a study of cytomegalovirus exposure and HLA in healthy donors. Whole-study results and caveats: In a later analysis, DRB1 alleles had the most associated TCRs; HLA-C alleles the fewest.

The sample holds a few counts of this clone. Its matching antigen is unknown. The PCR used 60 Vbeta and 13 Jbeta primers. The assay was immunoSEQ multiplex PCR, and TCRdb's table has in-frame clones only and misses some. Of approximately 100,000 clones detected, around 79% appear once; the ten largest clones hold 1.9%. J lost 4 bases, V lost 0 bases, and 9 bases had no gene match. The length of the CDR3 is 18 residues. Per germline, CDR1 MGHDK and CDR2 SYGVNS. J is TRBJ2-1 and V is TRBV25-1; 10 bases align to TRBD2. The material sequenced was PBMCs. The receptor's source is a middle-aged woman in good health and CMV-seronegative. CDR3 protein: CASSEYGASGSQYNEQFF. In DNA, the CDR3 is TGTGCCAGCAGTGAATATGGGGCTAGCGGGAGTCAGTACAATGAGCAGTTCTTC.